A selection of T cell receptor beta chains follows, all from one sample in a study of response to subunit inactivated influenza vaccine. MiXCR, run by TCRdb on the RT-PCR reads, gives a single entry per CDR3 protein. The sample has more than 150,000 distinct CDR3 sequences, about 9% seen once. Sequenced material: non-naive T cells sorted from PBMCs, taken on the day of vaccination. These receptor sequences come from a man aged 45 to 65 who received an inactivated influenza vaccine. Each CDR3 is given without its conserved first and last residue. Each record gives: V gene, clone size, J gene, CDR3 protein. Some rows mark clone size as missing; the rest say once, few, many or name a class of expanded clone.

v_call: TRBV29-1; clone_size: many; j_call: TRBJ1-5; cdr3_aa: SVAGPNQPQH
v_call: TRBV7-8; clone_size: few; j_call: TRBJ1-1; cdr3_aa: ASSFSGQMNTEAF
v_call: TRBV29-1; clone_size: many; j_call: TRBJ2-7; cdr3_aa: SVEDQSGAYEQY
v_call: TRBV5-8; clone_size: many; j_call: TRBJ1-3; cdr3_aa: ASSLKSGNTIY
v_call: TRBV20-1; clone_size: NA; j_call: TRBJ2-3; cdr3_aa: RTGGFGDRLFGGDTQY
v_call: TRBV28; clone_size: NA; j_call: TRBJ2-1; cdr3_aa: ASKTSGSFNEQF
v_call: TRBV12-3/TRBV12-4; clone_size: few; j_call: TRBJ2-5; cdr3_aa: ASSHDRETQY
v_call: TRBV28; clone_size: few; j_call: TRBJ2-5; cdr3_aa: ASGLGGGQETQY
v_call: TRBV11-2; clone_size: NA; j_call: TRBJ1-6; cdr3_aa: ASSPEVDYNSPLH
v_call: TRBV6-5; clone_size: few; j_call: TRBJ1-2; cdr3_aa: ASSSLRGTRNYGYT
v_call: TRBV20-1; clone_size: once; j_call: TRBJ1-1; cdr3_aa: SAYKGQVGTEAF
v_call: TRBV6-4; clone_size: NA; j_call: TRBJ1-1; cdr3_aa: ASAVGANTEAF
v_call: TRBV5-1; clone_size: many; j_call: TRBJ2-3; cdr3_aa: ASSLRDTTTDTQY
v_call: TRBV11-1; clone_size: few; j_call: TRBJ2-7; cdr3_aa: ASSLGSQGGEQY
v_call: TRBV13; clone_size: few; j_call: TRBJ2-3; cdr3_aa: ASSRYGTGDTDTQY
v_call: TRBV27; clone_size: NA; j_call: TRBJ1-5; cdr3_aa: ASSLTGGSNQPQH
v_call: TRBV20-1; clone_size: many; j_call: TRBJ2-4; cdr3_aa: SARGGPWAY
v_call: TRBV6-5; clone_size: many; j_call: TRBJ2-5; cdr3_aa: ASSYRGGRETQY
v_call: TRBV7-2; clone_size: NA; j_call: TRBJ1-2; cdr3_aa: ASSLARRQTYGYT
v_call: TRBV28; clone_size: many; j_call: TRBJ2-7; cdr3_aa: ASRDRYEQY
v_call: TRBV20-1; clone_size: NA; j_call: TRBJ2-4; cdr3_aa: SASLGEGAKNIQY
v_call: TRBV6-5; clone_size: few; j_call: TRBJ2-7; cdr3_aa: ASSYSRRGLEQY
v_call: TRBV20-1; clone_size: few; j_call: TRBJ1-6; cdr3_aa: SARASAAVGLH
v_call: TRBV15; clone_size: few; j_call: TRBJ1-1; cdr3_aa: ATSRVRQAEEAF
v_call: TRBV11-2; clone_size: many; j_call: TRBJ1-6; cdr3_aa: ASSPRTGNSPLH
v_call: TRBV30; clone_size: few; j_call: TRBJ2-1; cdr3_aa: AWNLGGGEQF
v_call: TRBV5-1; clone_size: many; j_call: TRBJ2-1; cdr3_aa: ASSSIQTSSYNEQF
v_call: TRBV5-1; clone_size: few; j_call: TRBJ2-7; cdr3_aa: ASSLEARGSDEQY
v_call: TRBV5-1; clone_size: many; j_call: TRBJ2-1; cdr3_aa: ASKQNSYNEQF
v_call: TRBV2; clone_size: NA; j_call: TRBJ2-7; cdr3_aa: ASREWQAAYEQY
v_call: TRBV12-3/TRBV12-4; clone_size: NA; j_call: TRBJ1-6; cdr3_aa: ASSWKGTYNSPLH
v_call: TRBV6-1; clone_size: many; j_call: TRBJ2-1; cdr3_aa: ASTRWGSNEQF
v_call: TRBV20-1; clone_size: many; j_call: TRBJ2-6; cdr3_aa: SARGRQGDSGANVLT
v_call: TRBV6-5; clone_size: many; j_call: TRBJ2-7; cdr3_aa: ASSYRPESEVTYEQY
v_call: TRBV6-5; clone_size: many; j_call: TRBJ2-7; cdr3_aa: ASSYKGPAYEQY
v_call: TRBV5-1; clone_size: NA; j_call: TRBJ2-2; cdr3_aa: ASEDRGSHTGELF
v_call: TRBV20-1; clone_size: few; j_call: TRBJ1-2; cdr3_aa: SVTRPGTNYGYT
v_call: TRBV15; clone_size: many; j_call: TRBJ2-2; cdr3_aa: ATSRVGELF
v_call: TRBV11-1; clone_size: NA; j_call: TRBJ2-1; cdr3_aa: ASSPHQGIYNEQF
v_call: TRBV7-9; clone_size: few; j_call: TRBJ1-4; cdr3_aa: ASSLVPETGEKLF
v_call: TRBV20-1; clone_size: NA; j_call: TRBJ2-3; cdr3_aa: SARTRRASTDTQY
v_call: TRBV5-5; clone_size: few; j_call: TRBJ2-2; cdr3_aa: ASSLRETGELF
v_call: TRBV7-2; clone_size: many; j_call: TRBJ2-1; cdr3_aa: ASSLGANLGNEQF
v_call: TRBV5-1; clone_size: many; j_call: TRBJ1-2; cdr3_aa: ASSLDGERIYGYT
v_call: TRBV12-3/TRBV12-4; clone_size: NA; j_call: TRBJ2-2; cdr3_aa: ASSSQGKQTGELF
v_call: TRBV3-1; clone_size: few; j_call: TRBJ1-2; cdr3_aa: ASSRGEVWGYT
v_call: TRBV10-3; clone_size: NA; j_call: TRBJ2-2; cdr3_aa: ATRGWGGNTGELF
v_call: TRBV12-3/TRBV12-4; clone_size: many; j_call: TRBJ1-1; cdr3_aa: ASRTVDRVGTEAF
v_call: TRBV10-3; clone_size: many; j_call: TRBJ2-2; cdr3_aa: AISKTPNTGELF
v_call: TRBV2; clone_size: many; j_call: TRBJ2-6; cdr3_aa: ASSEWGNGANVLT
v_call: TRBV29-1; clone_size: many; j_call: TRBJ2-3; cdr3_aa: SASPRLDTDTQY
v_call: TRBV30; clone_size: many; j_call: TRBJ2-2; cdr3_aa: AWSFTRPGELF